These 28 T cell receptor beta chains were all obtained from the same sample, sequenced in a study of blood T cell repertoires in COVID-19 (dated by TCRdb to 2020 to 2022). Libraries came from the immunoSEQ multiplex PCR assay. The table was pulled from immuneACCESS by TCRdb, which kept in-frame rearrangements only. Such tables lose some clones; where checked, under half of the loss comes from unresolved V genes, and the rest has no known cause. The sample table lists roughly 180,000 clones, around 82% of them with a count of one. The top ten clones comprise approximately 12% of the sample. The specimen was PBMCs or T cells enriched from blood (not recorded which). The receptors were gathered from a man aged 35 to 55 who had recovered from COVID-19.

This clone was observed a few times. The chain carries TRBV5-5 and TRBJ1-1; tentative D call: TRBD1 (5 bases). Germline V gives CDR1 SGHKS, CDR2 YYEKEE (reference sequence). Trimming pared 2 bases from V and 1 base from J, leaving 9 bases between. The CDR3 spans 14 residues. CDR3 nucleotide sequence: TGTGCCAGCAGCTTAAGGACAACGAACACTGAAGCTTTCTTT. Amino acids: CASSLRTTNTEAFF.

The J gene is TRBJ1-6, the V gene TRBV6-6, with D possibly matching TRBD1 (5 bases). Trimming removed 7 bases at V and 9 bases at J, with 16 bases between. The germline V gene has CDR1 MNHNY and CDR2 SVGAGI (reference sequence). This CDR3 spans 14 amino acids. The CDR3 region has the DNA TGTGCCAGCACCCTCGGGGGAATTGTTTCACCCCTCCACTTT. Translated: CASTLGGIVSPLHF.

J is TRBJ1-2 and V is TRBV15; TRBD1 aligns across 7 bases. Germline assignment: CDR1 LNHNV and CDR2 YYDKDF (reference sequence). The CDR3 has 15 amino acids. The ends lost 0 bases at V and 4 bases at J; junction bases unmatched: 5. The CDR3 nucleotides read TGTGCCACCAGCAGAGATCGTGGACAGGTCTATGGCTACACCTTC. Translating gives CATSRDRGQVYGYTF.

This clone was picked up a small number of times. The V gene is TRBV6-4, the J gene TRBJ2-2; TRBD2 aligns across 14 bases. The CDR3 covers 19 residues. Germline CDR1 MRHNA, CDR2 SNTAGT. J gave up 6 bases and V 0 bases, and 9 bases lay outside the gene matches. CDR3 nucleotide sequence: TGTGCCAGCAGTGACTCGACTAGCGGGAGGGCCCTTTCTGCCGGGGAGCTGTTTTTT. It yields the protein CASSDSTSGRALSAGELFF.

The chain is built from TRBV5-4 and TRBJ1-3; TRBD1 matches at 7 bases. The CDR3 spans 16 residues. Germline values: CDR1 SGHNT, CDR2 YYREEE (reference sequence). V gave up 0 bases and J gave up 0 bases; unmatched junction bases: 3. CDR3 amino acids: CASSLGTGISGNTIYF. CDR3 DNA: TGTGCCAGCAGCTTGGGGACAGGAATCTCTGGAAACACCATATATTTT.

The chain joins TRBV7-2 to TRBJ2-7; D uncertain. CDR3 size: 15 residues. Between the trimmed V and J ends, which lost 1 base and 4 bases, there was a span of 14 bases. The germline CDR1 and CDR2 sequences are SGHTA and FQGNSA. CDR3 sequence (DNA): TGTGCCAGCAGCTTAGTATCAAACGGAGATTACGAGCAGTACTTC. This sequence encodes CASSLVSNGDYEQYF.

The chain employs TRBV7-2 and TRBJ2-2; 8 positions match TRBD2. CDR1 and CDR2 (germline): SGHTA, FQGNSA. The J segment lost 1 base and the V segment lost 1 base, leaving 2 bases of the junction unmatched. The CDR3 loop spans 16 amino acids. CDR3 nucleotides: TGTGCCAGCAGCTTAGGCCTAGCGGGGAACACCGGGGAGCTGTTTTTT. Encoded protein: CASSLGLAGNTGELFF.

J is TRBJ2-7 and V is TRBV6-2 or TRBV6-3, with a weak D call TRBD1 (6 bases). CDR1 MNHEY and CDR2 SVGEGT come from the germline V gene. CDR3 length: 12 residues. Deletions cut 6 bases from V and 3 bases from J, with 9 bases between. The CDR3 here is CASSDRLYEQYF. The CDR3 DNA reads TGTGCCAGCAGCGACAGGCTCTACGAGCAGTACTTC.

V usage is TRBV27 and J usage is TRBJ2-1; D is uncertain. V lost 1 base and J 2 bases, leaving 6 bases between the germline ends. This CDR3 has 14 amino acids. Germline CDR1 reads MNHEY; CDR2 reads SMNVEV (reference sequence). The CDR3: CASSLYGAYNEQFF. CDR3 nucleotides: TGTGCCAGCAGTTTATACGGAGCCTACAATGAGCAGTTCTTC.

The gene calls are TRBV7-9 and TRBJ2-3, with 9 bases aligning to TRBD2. The V gene end was trimmed by 2 bases and the J gene end by 2 bases; junction bases not matched to a gene: 5. The CDR3 sequence is 16 residues long. In germline, CDR1 is SEHNR, CDR2 FQNEAQ (reference sequence). Written as DNA, the CDR3 is TGTGCCAGCAGCTTAACGCTAGCGGGGTTCACAGATACGCAGTATTTT. Protein sequence: CASSLTLAGFTDTQYF.

The chain employs TRBV28 and TRBJ2-5; the D gene is possibly TRBD1 (6 bases). CDR1 is MDHEN, CDR2 SYDVKM, per germline. V gave up 5 bases and J gave up 5 bases, with 15 bases separating them. The CDR3 has 14 residues. The CDR3 reads CASSLAGVGETQYF. CDR3 nucleotides: TGTGCCAGCAGTCTCGCAGGGGTAGGGGAGACCCAGTACTTC.

This clone has just one count. The CDR3 sequence: CASSPTSYYEQYV. As DNA, the CDR3 is TGTGCCAGCAGTCCGACTTCGTACTACGAGCAGTACGTC. J is TRBJ2-7 and V is TRBV11-2; D remains ambiguous. This CDR3 is 13 amino acids long. CDR1 and CDR2 from the germline V gene are SGHAT and FQNNGV. Trimming pared 6 bases from V and 3 bases from J, leaving 12 bases between.

In the case of this clone: The sample contains more than one DNA sequence encoding this CDR3. The chain is built from TRBV7-2 and TRBJ1-1; weak D call: TRBD1 (6 bases). V lost 4 bases, J lost 1 base, and 7 bases lay in between. There are 13 residues in the CDR3. Germline V CDR1 and CDR2: SGHTA, FQGNSA. CDR3 DNA: TGTGCCAGCAGCTCACAGGGGAACACTGAAGCTTTCTTT. It codes for CASSSQGNTEAFF.

V usage is TRBV4-2 and J usage is TRBJ2-3; 15 nucleotides align to TRBD2. The CDR3 runs 19 residues. The junction had 13 bases not matched to a gene; V was cut back by 4 bases and J by 5 bases. Germline loops: CDR1 LGHNA, CDR2 YNFKEQ. The CDR3 coding sequence is TGTGCCAGCAGCCTCACCTGGACTAGCGGGAGGGGACGGGGAGATACGCAGTATTTT. Protein: CASSLTWTSGRGRGDTQYF.

The rearrangement uses TRBV27 and TRBJ1-2; 9 bases agree with TRBD1. The germline CDR1 and CDR2 sequences are MNHEY and SMNVEV (reference sequence). CDR3 size: 12 residues. J gave up 7 bases and V 4 bases, and 1 base lay outside the gene matches. The CDR3 DNA follows: TGTGCCAGCAGTTCACAGGGGGCTGGCTACACCTTC. It is translated as CASSSQGAGYTF.

This clone was detected only once. This chain joins TRBV7-2 and TRBJ2-5; D is ambiguous. V lost 0 bases and J 5 bases, leaving 4 bases between the germline ends. There are 12 residues in the CDR3. From germline, CDR1 is SGHTA and CDR2 FQGNSA. This CDR3 is CASSLARETQYF. CDR3 coding DNA: TGTGCCAGCAGCTTAGCGCGGGAGACCCAGTACTTC.

The V and J genes are TRBV4-2 and TRBJ1-3, with no clear D. V lost 0 bases and J lost 0, with 6 bases in between. The CDR3 covers 15 residues. Germline values: CDR1 LGHNA, CDR2 YNFKEQ. CDR3 region: CASSQEGSSGNTIYF. The CDR3 nucleotides are TGTGCCAGCAGCCAAGAGGGCAGCTCTGGAAACACCATATATTTT.

The J gene is TRBJ2-7, the V gene TRBV28; possibly TRBD1 for D (7 bases). The CDR3 extends over 15 amino acids. V shed 6 bases and J shed 0 bases, with 15 bases lying between them. Germline values: CDR1 MDHEN, CDR2 SYDVKM. CDR3 region: CASRTAGGLSYEQYF. CDR3 nucleotide sequence: TGTGCCAGCAGGACCGCAGGGGGACTCTCCTACGAGCAGTACTTC. The full variable domain, with the rest looked up from reference TRBV28 and TRBJ2-7, is DVKVTQSSRYLVKRTGEKVFLECVQDMDHENMFWYRQDPGLGLRLIYFSYDVKMKEKGDIPEGYSVSREKKERFSLILESASTNQTSMYLCASRTAGGLSYEQYFGPGTRLTVT.

Of note for this clone: This may be a read error, as it is one base from a much larger clone. This sample includes further DNA sequences coding for the same CDR3. The chain carries TRBV28 and TRBJ1-6, with D perhaps TRBD1 (6 bases). The CDR3 consists of 18 residues. CDR1 MDHEN and CDR2 SYDVKM come from the germline V gene. The CDR3 nucleotides are TGTGCCAGCAGTTTATTAGTCGACAGGAGCTCCTACAATTCACCCCTCCACTTT. It codes for CASSLLVDRSSYNSPLHF. The variable domain in full, with the rest retrieved from reference TRBV28 and TRBJ1-6, is DVKVTQSSRYLVKRTGEKVFLECVQDMDHENMFWYRQDPGLGLRLIYFSYDVKMKEKGDIPEGYSVSREKKERFSLILESASTNQTSMYLCASSLLVDRSSYNSPLHFGNGTRLTVT.

V usage is TRBV12-3 or TRBV12-4 and J usage is TRBJ1-6; a possible D gene is TRBD1 (6 bases). Between the trimmed V and J ends, which lost 3 bases and 10 bases, there was a span of 10 bases. The CDR3 totals 13 residues. The CDR3, as DNA: TGTGCCAGCAGTTTCAGGGGCGGATCACCCCTCCACTTT. It translates to CASSFRGGSPLHF.

The CDR3 region has the DNA TGTGCCAGCAGCTACGACAGGGATGCTGTGGTAGGGTCCGGCTACACCTTC. Translating gives CASSYDRDAVVGSGYTF. V gene TRBV7-2 combines with J gene TRBJ1-2; 7 nucleotides agree with TRBD1. The CDR3 contains 17 residues. Germline lookup yields CDR1 SGHTA and CDR2 FQGNSA. With V trimmed by 4 bases and J by 8 bases, 19 bases remained unmatched. The full variable domain, rest sourced from reference TRBV7-2 and TRBJ1-2, is GAGVSQSPSNKVTEKGKDVELRCDPISGHTALYWYRQSLGQGLEFLIYFQGNSAPDKSGLPSDRFSAERTGGSVSTLTIQRTQQEDSAVYLCASSYDRDAVVGSGYTFGSGTRLTVV.

V is TRBV27 and J is TRBJ2-1; possibly TRBD1 for D (6 bases). The CDR3 runs to 15 residues. Trimming cost V 5 bases and J 0 bases, with 11 bases left between them. Germline loops: CDR1 MNHEY, CDR2 SMNVEV (reference sequence). The DNA of the CDR3 is TGTGCCAGCAGTCCTACAGGGTACTCCTACAATGAGCAGTTCTTC. Protein sequence: CASSPTGYSYNEQFF.

The chain couples TRBV6-5 to TRBJ2-2; TRBD1 aligns across 8 bases. V gave up 6 bases and J gave up 1 base; unmatched junction bases: 1. CDR1 MNHEY and CDR2 SVGAGI come from the germline V gene. The CDR3 contains 14 residues. CDR3 nucleotide sequence: TGTGCCAGCAGAGGACAGGGGAACACCGGGGAGCTGTTTTTT. Translated, it gives CASRGQGNTGELFF.

This clone has a single count. The CDR3 DNA reads as TGTGCCAGCAGAACGTCCGTAGGAGCCGGGGAGCTGTTTTTT. This sequence encodes CASRTSVGAGELFF. The chain links TRBV6-5 to TRBJ2-2; no definite D call. The CDR3 covers 14 residues. CDR1 MNHEY and CDR2 SVGAGI come from the germline V gene. The ends were cut back, 6 bases at V and 6 bases at J, with 14 bases in the middle.

In this sample, this clone turned up once. The V call is TRBV28, the J call TRBJ2-7, with 7 bases matching TRBD1. The CDR3 is 12 residues long. Germline V gene lookup returns CDR1 MDHEN and CDR2 SYDVKM. The V segment lost 4 bases and the J segment 5 bases; nucleotides outside the gene matches: 2. The CDR3 coding sequence is TGTGCCAGCAGTTCTACAGGGGACGAGCAGTACTTC. As protein: CASSSTGDEQYF.

For the CDR3, the DNA is TGTGCCAGCAGCGATACTGCGTCCGCCGCTTTCTTT. Translated: CASSDTASAAFF. J is TRBJ1-1 and V is TRBV5-5, with D unresolved. Germline CDR1 SGHKS, CDR2 YYEKEE (reference sequence). The V gene lost 4 bases and the J gene lost 11 bases, with 15 bases spanning the gap. This CDR3 has 12 amino acids.

This clone was found once. The chain joins TRBV7-9 to TRBJ1-5; D is possibly TRBD1 (5 bases). CDR3 length: 14 amino acids. Trimming cost V 5 bases and J 2 bases, with 10 bases left between them. CDR1 is SEHNR and CDR2 is FQNEAQ in the germline V gene (reference sequence). DNA of the CDR3: TGTGCCAGCAGCCAGGGTATAGGCAATCAGCCCCAGCATTTT. Protein product: CASSQGIGNQPQHF.

This clone was seen just once. This chain joins TRBV25-1 and TRBJ1-1; 7 bases are shared with TRBD1. V dropped 1 base and J dropped 3; count of bases not matched to a gene: 8. The CDR3 consists of 16 residues. Germline values: CDR1 MGHDK, CDR2 SYGVNS. This CDR3 is CASSEFKGAEHTEAFF. The CDR3 DNA reads as TGTGCCAGCAGTGAATTTAAGGGGGCCGAACACACTGAAGCTTTCTTT.